Below, one TCR beta chain is given with its context. Antigen: not known. These data originate in a study of shared clonotypes between healthy human individuals. CDR3 length equals 14 residues. Per germline, CDR1 MGHRA and CDR2 YSYEKL. V was clipped by 2 bases and J by 3 bases, with 8 bases between them. Study results and caveats: Clonotype sharing among donors, it was expected, would be affected by sequencing depth.

Some clones are missing from TCRdb's copy, which holds only in-frame ones; the method was immunoSEQ multiplex PCR. The sample lists 700,000 or so clones, more than 70% seen once, with 1.8% in the top ten. This clonotype was sampled from a woman aged 30 to 39 in good health. Sequences were obtained from memory CD4+ T cells sorted from blood. Subset reported: CD45RA-negative fraction. The genes are TRBV4-1 and TRBJ1-3; the D gene is possibly TRBD1 (5 bases). The CDR3 bases are TGCGCCAGCAGCCAATCCAGGGTTGGAAACACCATATATTTT. It specifies CASSQSRVGNTIYF.